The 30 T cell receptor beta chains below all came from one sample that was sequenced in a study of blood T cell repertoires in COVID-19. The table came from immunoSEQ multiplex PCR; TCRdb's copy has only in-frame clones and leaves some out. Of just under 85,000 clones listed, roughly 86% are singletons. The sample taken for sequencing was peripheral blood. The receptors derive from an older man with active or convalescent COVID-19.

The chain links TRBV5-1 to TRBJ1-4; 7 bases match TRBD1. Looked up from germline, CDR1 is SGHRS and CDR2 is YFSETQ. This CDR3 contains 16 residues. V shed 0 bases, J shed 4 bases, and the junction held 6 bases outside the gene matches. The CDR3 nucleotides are TGCGCCAGCAGCTTGGTAGGACAGGCATTTAATGAAAAACTGTTTTTT. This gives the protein CASSLVGQAFNEKLFF.

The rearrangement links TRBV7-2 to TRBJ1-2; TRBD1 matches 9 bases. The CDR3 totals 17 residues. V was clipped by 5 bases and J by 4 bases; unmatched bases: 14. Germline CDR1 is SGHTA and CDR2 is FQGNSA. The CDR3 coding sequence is TGTGCCAGCAGCGCGGGACAGGGTCTTGGTGCGGTCTATGGCTACACCTTC. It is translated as CASSAGQGLGAVYGYTF.

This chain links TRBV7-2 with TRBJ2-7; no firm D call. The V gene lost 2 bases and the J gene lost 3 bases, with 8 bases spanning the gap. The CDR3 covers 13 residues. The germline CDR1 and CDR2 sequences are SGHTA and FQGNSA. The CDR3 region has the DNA TGTGCCAGCAGCTTATTCACAGACTACGAGCAGTACGTC. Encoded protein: CASSLFTDYEQYV.

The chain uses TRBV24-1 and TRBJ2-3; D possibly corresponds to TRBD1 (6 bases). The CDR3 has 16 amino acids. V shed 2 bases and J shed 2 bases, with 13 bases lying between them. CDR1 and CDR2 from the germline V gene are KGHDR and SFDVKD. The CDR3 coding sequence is TGTGCCACCAGTGATTCAGGGGTCCCGTACACAGATACGCAGTATTTT. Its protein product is CATSDSGVPYTDTQYF.

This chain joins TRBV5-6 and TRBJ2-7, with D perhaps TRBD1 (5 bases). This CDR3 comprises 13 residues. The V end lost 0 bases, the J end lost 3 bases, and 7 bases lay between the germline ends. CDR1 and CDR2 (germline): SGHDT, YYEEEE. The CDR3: CASSLGRDYEQYV. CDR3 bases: TGTGCCAGCAGCTTGGGCAGGGACTACGAGCAGTACGTC.

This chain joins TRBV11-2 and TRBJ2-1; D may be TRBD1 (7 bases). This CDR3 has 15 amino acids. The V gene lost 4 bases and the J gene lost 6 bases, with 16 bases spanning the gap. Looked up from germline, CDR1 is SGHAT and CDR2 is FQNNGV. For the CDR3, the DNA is TGTGCCAGCAGCTCACGGGGGACAGTAGGCAATGAGCAGTTCTTC. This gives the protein CASSSRGTVGNEQFF.

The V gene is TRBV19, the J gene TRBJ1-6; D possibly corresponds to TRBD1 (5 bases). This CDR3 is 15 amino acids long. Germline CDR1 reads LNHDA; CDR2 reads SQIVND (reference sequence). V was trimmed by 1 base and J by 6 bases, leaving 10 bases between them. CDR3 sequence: CASSIVAGVNSPLHF. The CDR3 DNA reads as TGTGCCAGTAGTATAGTGGCGGGGGTTAATTCACCCCTCCACTTT.

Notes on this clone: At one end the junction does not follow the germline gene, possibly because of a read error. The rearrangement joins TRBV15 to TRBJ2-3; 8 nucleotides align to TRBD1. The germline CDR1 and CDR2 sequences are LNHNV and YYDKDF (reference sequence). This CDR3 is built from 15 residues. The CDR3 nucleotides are TGTACCACCAGCAGGATAGGACAGGGTACAGATACGCAGTATTTT. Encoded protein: CTTSRIGQGTDTQYF.

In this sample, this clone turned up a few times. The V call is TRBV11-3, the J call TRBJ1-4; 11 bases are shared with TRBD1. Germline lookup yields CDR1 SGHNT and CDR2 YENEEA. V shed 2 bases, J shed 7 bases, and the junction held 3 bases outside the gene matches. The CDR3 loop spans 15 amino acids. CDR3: CASSLTGTGGEKLFF. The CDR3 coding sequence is TGTGCCAGCAGCTTAACCGGGACAGGGGGTGAAAAACTGTTTTTT.

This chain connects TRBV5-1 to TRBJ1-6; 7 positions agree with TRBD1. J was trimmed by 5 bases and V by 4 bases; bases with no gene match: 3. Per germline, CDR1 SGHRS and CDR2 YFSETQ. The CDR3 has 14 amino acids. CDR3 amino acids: CASSPGTDNSPLHF. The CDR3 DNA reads TGCGCCAGCAGCCCGGGGACAGATAATTCACCCCTCCACTTT.

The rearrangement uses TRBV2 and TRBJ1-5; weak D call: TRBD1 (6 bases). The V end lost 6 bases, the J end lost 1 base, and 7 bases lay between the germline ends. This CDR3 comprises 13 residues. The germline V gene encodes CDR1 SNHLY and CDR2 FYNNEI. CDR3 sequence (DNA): TGTGCCAGCAGCGGACAGAGCAATCAGCCCCAGCATTTT. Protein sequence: CASSGQSNQPQHF. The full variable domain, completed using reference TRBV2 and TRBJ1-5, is EPEVTQTPSHQVTQMGQEVILRCVPISNHLYFYWYRQILGQKVEFLVSFYNNEISEKSEIFDDQFSVERPDGSNFTLKIRSTKLEDSAMYFCASSGQSNQPQHFGDGTRLSIL.

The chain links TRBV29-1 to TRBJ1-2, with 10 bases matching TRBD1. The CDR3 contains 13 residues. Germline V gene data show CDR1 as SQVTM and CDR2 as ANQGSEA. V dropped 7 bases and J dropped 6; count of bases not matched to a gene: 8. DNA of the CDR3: TGCAGCGCCCTGGACAGGGGGTTGCATGGCTACACCTTC. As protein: CSALDRGLHGYTF. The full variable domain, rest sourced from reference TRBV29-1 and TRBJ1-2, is SAVISQKPSRDICQRGTSLTIQCQVDSQVTMMFWYRQQPGQSLTLIATANQGSEATYESGFVIDKFPISRPNLTFSTLTVSNMSPEDSSIYLCSALDRGLHGYTFGSGTRLTVV.

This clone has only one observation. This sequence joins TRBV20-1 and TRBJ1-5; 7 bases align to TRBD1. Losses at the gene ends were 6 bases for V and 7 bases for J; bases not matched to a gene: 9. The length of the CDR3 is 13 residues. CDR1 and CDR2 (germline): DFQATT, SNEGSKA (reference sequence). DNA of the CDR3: TGCAGTGCCAGTACAGGGGCGGGGCAGCCCCAGCATTTT. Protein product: CSASTGAGQPQHF.

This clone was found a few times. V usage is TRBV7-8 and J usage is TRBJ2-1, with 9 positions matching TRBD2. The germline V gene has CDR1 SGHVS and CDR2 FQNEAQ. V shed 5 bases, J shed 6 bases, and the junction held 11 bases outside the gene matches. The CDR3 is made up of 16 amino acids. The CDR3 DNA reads TGTGCCAGCAGCCCACGTGTTAGCGGGGGATTCAATGAGCAGTTCTTC. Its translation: CASSPRVSGGFNEQFF.

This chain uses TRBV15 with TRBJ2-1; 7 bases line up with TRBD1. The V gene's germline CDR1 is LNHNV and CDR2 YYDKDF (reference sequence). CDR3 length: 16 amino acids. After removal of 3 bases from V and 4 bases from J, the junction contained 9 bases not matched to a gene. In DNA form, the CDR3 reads TGTGCCACCAGCAGGGGTCTAGGGGGCATGTACAATGAGCAGTTCTTC. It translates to CATSRGLGGMYNEQFF. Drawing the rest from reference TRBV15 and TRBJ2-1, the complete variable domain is DAMVIQNPRYQVTQFGKPVTLSCSQTLNHNVMYWYQQKSSQAPKLLFHYYDKDFNNEADTPDNFQSRRPNTSFCFLDIRSPGLGDTAMYLCATSRGLGGMYNEQFFGPGTRLTVL.

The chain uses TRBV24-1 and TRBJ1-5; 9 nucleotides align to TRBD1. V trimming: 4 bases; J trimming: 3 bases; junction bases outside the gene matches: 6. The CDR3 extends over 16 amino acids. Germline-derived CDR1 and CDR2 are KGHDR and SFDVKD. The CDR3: CATSEAQGAVNQPQHF. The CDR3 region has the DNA TGTGCCACCAGTGAAGCACAGGGGGCGGTCAATCAGCCCCAGCATTTT.

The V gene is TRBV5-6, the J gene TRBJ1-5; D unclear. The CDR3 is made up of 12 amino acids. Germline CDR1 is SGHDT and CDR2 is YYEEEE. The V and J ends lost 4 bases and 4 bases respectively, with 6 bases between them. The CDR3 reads CASSHKNQPQHF. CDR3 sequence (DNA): TGTGCCAGCAGCCACAAGAATCAGCCCCAGCATTTT.

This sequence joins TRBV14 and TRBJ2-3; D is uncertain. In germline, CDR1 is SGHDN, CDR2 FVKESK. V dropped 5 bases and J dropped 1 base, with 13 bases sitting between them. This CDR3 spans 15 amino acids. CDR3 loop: CASSDVGLRTDTQYF. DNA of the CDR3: TGTGCCAGCAGCGACGTTGGGCTCCGCACAGATACGCAGTATTTT.

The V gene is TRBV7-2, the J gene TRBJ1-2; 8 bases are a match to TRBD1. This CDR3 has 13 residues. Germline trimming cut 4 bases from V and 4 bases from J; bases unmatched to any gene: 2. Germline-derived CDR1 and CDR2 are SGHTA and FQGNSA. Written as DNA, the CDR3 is TGTGCCAGCAGCTCCGGACAGGGCTATGGCTACACCTTC. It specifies CASSSGQGYGYTF.

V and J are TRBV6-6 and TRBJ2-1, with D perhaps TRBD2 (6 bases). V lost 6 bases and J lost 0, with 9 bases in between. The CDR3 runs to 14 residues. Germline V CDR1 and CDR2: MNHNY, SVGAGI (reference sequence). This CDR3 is CASRVAVSYNEQFF. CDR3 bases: TGTGCCAGCAGGGTAGCGGTCTCCTACAATGAGCAGTTCTTC.

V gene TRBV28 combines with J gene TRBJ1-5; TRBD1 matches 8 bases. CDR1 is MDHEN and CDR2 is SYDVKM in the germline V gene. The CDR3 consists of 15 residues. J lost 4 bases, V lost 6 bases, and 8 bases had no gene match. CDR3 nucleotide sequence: TGTGCCAGCAGCCCTCGTAGACAGGGGAATCAGCCCCAGCATTTT. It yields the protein CASSPRRQGNQPQHF.

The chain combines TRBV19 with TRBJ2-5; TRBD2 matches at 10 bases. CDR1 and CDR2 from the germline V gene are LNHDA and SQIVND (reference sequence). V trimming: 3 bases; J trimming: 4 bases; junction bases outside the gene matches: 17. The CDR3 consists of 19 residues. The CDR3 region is CASSITRASGSRLRETQYF. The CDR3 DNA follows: TGTGCCAGTAGTATCACGAGGGCTAGCGGGAGTCGCCTCAGAGAGACCCAGTACTTC.

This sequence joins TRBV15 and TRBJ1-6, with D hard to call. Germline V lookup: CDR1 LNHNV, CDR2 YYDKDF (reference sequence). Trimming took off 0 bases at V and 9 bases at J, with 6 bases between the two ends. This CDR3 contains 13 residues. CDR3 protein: CATSRDVSSPLHF. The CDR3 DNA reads TGTGCCACCAGCAGAGATGTGAGTTCACCCCTCCACTTT. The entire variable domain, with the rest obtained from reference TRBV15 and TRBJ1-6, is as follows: DAMVIQNPRYQVTQFGKPVTLSCSQTLNHNVMYWYQQKSSQAPKLLFHYYDKDFNNEADTPDNFQSRRPNTSFCFLDIRSPGLGDTAMYLCATSRDVSSPLHFGNGTRLTVT.

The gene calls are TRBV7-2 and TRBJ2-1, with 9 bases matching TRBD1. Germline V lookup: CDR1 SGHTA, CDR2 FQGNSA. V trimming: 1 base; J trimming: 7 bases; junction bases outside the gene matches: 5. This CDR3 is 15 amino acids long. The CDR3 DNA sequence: TGTGCCAGCAGCTTAGGGTCGACAGGGGGTAATGAGCAGTTCTTC. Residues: CASSLGSTGGNEQFF.

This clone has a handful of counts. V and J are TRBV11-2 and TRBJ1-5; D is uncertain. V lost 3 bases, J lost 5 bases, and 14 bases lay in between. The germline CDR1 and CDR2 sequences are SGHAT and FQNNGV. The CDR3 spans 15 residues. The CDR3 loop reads CASSFGGNGDQPQHF. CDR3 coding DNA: TGTGCCAGCAGCTTCGGAGGGAATGGGGATCAGCCCCAGCATTTT.

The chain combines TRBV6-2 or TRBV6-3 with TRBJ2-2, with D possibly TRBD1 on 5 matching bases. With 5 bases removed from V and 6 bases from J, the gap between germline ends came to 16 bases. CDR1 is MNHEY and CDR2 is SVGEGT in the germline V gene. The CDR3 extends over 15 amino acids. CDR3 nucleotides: TGTGCCAGCAGTGGGCAGGGCATTGGCCCCGGGGAGCTGTTTTTT. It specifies CASSGQGIGPGELFF.

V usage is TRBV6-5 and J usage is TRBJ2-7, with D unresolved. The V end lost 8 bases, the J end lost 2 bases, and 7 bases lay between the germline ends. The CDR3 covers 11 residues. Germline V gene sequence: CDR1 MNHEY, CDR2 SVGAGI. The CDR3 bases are TGTGCCAGCGCGTCGCCCTACGAGCAGTACGTC. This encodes CASASPYEQYV.

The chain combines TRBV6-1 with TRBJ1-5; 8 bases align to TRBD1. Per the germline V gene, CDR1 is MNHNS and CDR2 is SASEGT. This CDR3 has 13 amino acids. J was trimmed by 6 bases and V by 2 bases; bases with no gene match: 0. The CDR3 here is CASSEQGAQPQHF. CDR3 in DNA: TGTGCCAGCAGTGAACAGGGGGCTCAGCCCCAGCATTTT.

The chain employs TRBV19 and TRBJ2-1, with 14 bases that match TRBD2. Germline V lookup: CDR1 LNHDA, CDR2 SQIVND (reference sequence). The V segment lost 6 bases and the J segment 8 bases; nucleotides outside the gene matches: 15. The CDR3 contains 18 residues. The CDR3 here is CASRPGLAGGTKRHEQFF. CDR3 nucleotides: TGTGCCAGTAGACCTGGACTAGCGGGAGGTACAAAGAGGCATGAGCAGTTCTTC.

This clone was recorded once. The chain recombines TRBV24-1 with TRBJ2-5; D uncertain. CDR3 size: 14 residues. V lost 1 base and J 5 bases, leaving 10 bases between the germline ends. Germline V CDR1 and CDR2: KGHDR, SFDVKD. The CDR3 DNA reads TGTGCCACCAGTGATTTCCCCGCGGCGGAGACCCAGTACTTC. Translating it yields CATSDFPAAETQYF.